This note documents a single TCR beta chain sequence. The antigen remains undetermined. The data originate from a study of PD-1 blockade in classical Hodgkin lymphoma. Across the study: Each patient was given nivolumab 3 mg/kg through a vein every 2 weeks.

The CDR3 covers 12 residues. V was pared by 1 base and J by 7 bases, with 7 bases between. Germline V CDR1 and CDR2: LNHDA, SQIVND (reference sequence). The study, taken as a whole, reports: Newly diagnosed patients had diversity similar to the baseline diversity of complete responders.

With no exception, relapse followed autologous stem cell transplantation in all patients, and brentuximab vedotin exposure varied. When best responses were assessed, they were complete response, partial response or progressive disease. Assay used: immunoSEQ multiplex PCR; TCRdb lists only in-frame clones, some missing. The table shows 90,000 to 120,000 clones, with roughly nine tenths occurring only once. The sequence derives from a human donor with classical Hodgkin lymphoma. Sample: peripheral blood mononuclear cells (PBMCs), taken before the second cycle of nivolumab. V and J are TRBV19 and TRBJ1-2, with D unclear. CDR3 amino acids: CASSIAGFGYTF. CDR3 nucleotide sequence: TGTGCCAGTAGTATAGCAGGATTTGGCTACACCTTC.